Below, 31 T cell receptor beta chains from the same sample are listed, as sequenced in a study of shared clonotypes between healthy human individuals. Terminally differentiated effector memory CD45RA+ cells were excluded by CCR7 positive selection of CD45RO-negative cells. The data were produced by immunoSEQ multiplex PCR, yet TCRdb's version contains in-frame clones alone and is incomplete. In the table there are under 2,000,000 clones, 85% to 95% of which are singletons. The sample was naive CD8+ T cells sorted from blood. These receptors were taken from a man aged 18 to 29 in good health.

In DNA, the CDR3 is TGTGCCAGCAGCTTGGGCACTAAACCCTCCTACGAGCAGTACTTC. Amino acid sequence: CASSLGTKPSYEQYF. V and J are TRBV5-4 and TRBJ2-7; D unclear. The CDR3 runs to 15 residues. Germline V gives CDR1 SGHNT, CDR2 YYREEE (reference sequence). The V end was cut by 0 bases, the J end by 0 bases, with 10 bases between.

As for this clone: The same CDR3 also results from other DNA sequences found in this sample. The J gene is TRBJ1-2, the V gene TRBV28, with TRBD1 matching over 9 bases. CDR3 length equals 14 residues. V trimming: 2 bases; J trimming: 4 bases; junction bases outside the gene matches: 2. The germline V gene has CDR1 MDHEN and CDR2 SYDVKM. The CDR3 nucleotides are TGTGCCAGCAGTTTAGGGGACAGGGCCTATGGCTACACCTTC. This translates into CASSLGDRAYGYTF.

V is TRBV4-1 and J is TRBJ1-6; D is ambiguous. Between the trimmed V and J ends, which lost 1 base and 13 bases, there was a span of 11 bases. The CDR3 has 13 residues. Germline V gene data show CDR1 as MGHRA and CDR2 as YSYEKL. This CDR3 is CASSQGEGAPLHF. As DNA, the CDR3 is TGCGCCAGCAGCCAAGGGGAGGGAGCTCCCCTCCACTTT.

The chain employs TRBV27 and TRBJ2-1; 8 nucleotides align to TRBD1. CDR3 length: 14 residues. CDR1 and CDR2 (germline): MNHEY, SMNVEV (reference sequence). V dropped 5 bases and J dropped 7; count of bases not matched to a gene: 7. The CDR3 coding sequence is TGTGCCAGCAGTATTAGACAGGGGTGGAATGAGCAGTTCTTC. This gives the protein CASSIRQGWNEQFF.

Concerning this clone: Other nucleotide sequences from this sample produce the same CDR3. The J gene is TRBJ2-7, the V gene TRBV7-9; D ambiguous. This CDR3 comprises 13 residues. CDR1 and CDR2 (germline): SEHNR, FQNEAQ (reference sequence). With 5 bases removed from V and 0 bases from J, the gap between germline ends came to 8 bases. DNA of the CDR3: TGTGCCAGCAGCCCCGGGTACTCCTACGAGCAGTACTTC. Residues: CASSPGYSYEQYF.

With regard to this clone: Other DNA sequences in the sample encode the same CDR3. J is TRBJ2-7 and V is TRBV27; 8 bases are shared with TRBD1. The length of the CDR3 is 13 residues. V shed 5 bases and J 0 bases; nucleotides not matched to a gene: 0. Germline assignment: CDR1 MNHEY and CDR2 SMNVEV (reference sequence). CDR3 DNA: TGTGCCAGCAGTACAGGGGGCTCCTACGAGCAGTACTTC. Its protein product is CASSTGGSYEQYF.

The chain couples TRBV10-2 to TRBJ2-1, with 7 bases identical to TRBD2. The CDR3 totals 11 residues. Per the germline V gene, CDR1 is WSHSY and CDR2 is SAAADI. Losses at the gene ends were 8 bases for V and 7 bases for J; bases not matched to a gene: 2. CDR3 in DNA: TGCGCCAGCGGGGGGGGGAATGAGCAGTTCTTC. This translates into CASGGGNEQFF.

As to this clone: Other DNA sequences in the sample encode the same CDR3. The rearrangement joins TRBV27 to TRBJ2-7; tentative D call: TRBD1 (6 bases). The germline CDR1 and CDR2 sequences are MNHEY and SMNVEV (reference sequence). V gave up 2 bases and J gave up 4 bases, with 9 bases separating them. The CDR3 runs 13 residues. For the CDR3, the DNA is TGTGCCAGCAGTTTAAGGGGGAGTTACGAGCAGTACTTC. It specifies CASSLRGSYEQYF.

As regards this clone: In the same sample, other DNA sequences code for this CDR3. CDR3 DNA: TGTGCCAGCAGTTTATTTCGGGGACTGAGCACTGAAGCTTTCTTT. The encoded protein is CASSLFRGLSTEAFF. This rearrangement joins TRBV28 to TRBJ1-1; D possibly corresponds to TRBD1 (5 bases). Germline CDR1 reads MDHEN; CDR2 reads SYDVKM. V was clipped by 1 base and J by 4 bases, with 13 bases between them. CDR3 length: 15 residues.

The chain has TRBV6-5 and TRBJ1-1; D uncertain. With 2 bases removed from V and 2 bases from J, the gap between germline ends came to 9 bases. CDR1 MNHEY and CDR2 SVGAGI come from the germline V gene. The CDR3 loop spans 14 amino acids. The DNA of the CDR3 is TGTGCCAGCAGTTACGGGTATCCTAACACTGAAGCTTTCTTT. It is translated as CASSYGYPNTEAFF.

This clone was picked up one time. This sample also contains other DNA sequences that code for the same CDR3. V is TRBV10-1 and J is TRBJ2-3; D call uncertain. The CDR3 has 13 amino acids. The germline V and J ends were trimmed by 2 bases and 5 bases, with 8 bases remaining between them. Looked up from germline, CDR1 is WNHNN and CDR2 is SYGVQD (reference sequence). CDR3 protein: CASSETAKDTQYF. CDR3 nucleotides: TGCGCCAGCAGTGAGACAGCGAAAGATACGCAGTATTTT.

CDR3 sequence: CASSPRSLALQSAETQYF. Written as DNA, the CDR3 is TGTGCCAGCAGCCCCCGGAGTCTGGCCCTGCAGAGTGCGGAGACCCAGTACTTC. V and J are TRBV7-8 and TRBJ2-5; no reliable D call. Trimming stripped 5 bases from V and 5 bases from J, with 27 bases between. The germline V gene encodes CDR1 SGHVS and CDR2 FQNEAQ. The CDR3 spans 18 residues.

For this clone: This same CDR3 is encoded by further DNA sequences in the sample. This chain uses TRBV29-1 with TRBJ2-7; no clear D. CDR3 length: 10 residues. Trimming removed 4 bases from V and 4 bases from J, with 5 bases in between. In germline, CDR1 is SQVTM, CDR2 ANQGSEA. This CDR3 is CSVVGYEQYF. DNA of the CDR3: TGCAGCGTTGTGGGGTACGAGCAGTACTTC.

The rearrangement links TRBV5-1 to TRBJ2-1, with D uncertain. The germline V gene encodes CDR1 SGHRS and CDR2 YFSETQ. This CDR3 has 16 amino acids. V gave up 5 bases and J gave up 5 bases, with 20 bases separating them. CDR3 nucleotide sequence: TGCGCCAGCAGGTTAGGTGGTATCCTTTATCACAATGAGCAGTTCTTC. Translated, it gives CASRLGGILYHNEQFF.

Here the CDR3 reads CSVEVAGESYEQYF. CDR3 nucleotides: TGCAGCGTTGAGGTAGCGGGAGAGTCCTACGAGCAGTACTTC. The chain couples TRBV29-1 to TRBJ2-7, with 9 bases aligning to TRBD2. CDR1 is SQVTM, CDR2 ANQGSEA, per germline. The CDR3 loop spans 14 amino acids. V was clipped by 3 bases and J by 1 base; unmatched bases: 4.

The chain carries TRBV27 and TRBJ1-2; D gene unclear. CDR1 and CDR2 from the germline V gene are MNHEY and SMNVEV (reference sequence). The CDR3 extends over 13 amino acids. V gave up 6 bases and J gave up 6 bases, with 14 bases separating them. The CDR3 is CASSSHLRDGYTF. CDR3 in DNA: TGTGCCAGCAGCTCTCATTTAAGGGATGGCTACACCTTC.

This rearrangement joins TRBV11-2 to TRBJ1-2; 9 bases are shared with TRBD1. CDR1 and CDR2 (germline): SGHAT, FQNNGV. CDR3 size: 15 residues. The V and J ends lost 5 bases and 4 bases, in that order; junction bases with no gene match: 8. Here the CDR3 DNA reads TGTGCCAGCAGCACCTGGGACAGGGATGGCTATGGCTACACCTTC. It encodes CASSTWDRDGYGYTF.

This clone came up once. The same CDR3 can be traced to other DNA sequences in this sample. The J gene is TRBJ1-4, the V gene TRBV7-9; 10 positions match TRBD1. This CDR3 is 15 amino acids long. The germline CDR1 and CDR2 sequences are SEHNR and FQNEAQ (reference sequence). Unmatched junction bases numbered 4, after V lost 3 bases and J lost 6 bases. DNA for the CDR3: TGTGCCAGCAGCTTCTTAGGGACAGGGGATGAAAAACTGTTTTTT. This encodes CASSFLGTGDEKLFF.

This clone has just one count. V and J are TRBV28 and TRBJ1-6; D not resolved. This CDR3 region has 15 residues. Germline V gene lookup returns CDR1 MDHEN and CDR2 SYDVKM. Trimming took 3 bases from V and 4 from J, leaving 10 bases between them. CDR3 bases: TGTGCCAGCAGTTTCTCTGCCGATTATAATTCACCCCTCCACTTT. It yields the protein CASSFSADYNSPLHF.

The chain is built from TRBV4-1 and TRBJ2-1, with D tentatively TRBD1 or TRBD2 (6 bases each). This CDR3 comprises 18 residues. The germline CDR1 and CDR2 sequences are MGHRA and YSYEKL. Trimming took 0 bases from V and 11 from J, leaving 26 bases between them. The CDR3 region has the DNA TGCGCCAGCAGCCAAGACAGGGGAGAGATCGTCTTGGAGGGACAGCAGTTCTTC. This translates into CASSQDRGEIVLEGQQFF.

This clone was seen only once. This chain links TRBV19 with TRBJ2-2; TRBD2 agrees at 9 bases. V was pared by 3 bases and J by 4 bases, with 15 bases of the junction left unmatched. The V gene's germline CDR1 is LNHDA and CDR2 SQIVND (reference sequence). The CDR3 is made up of 19 amino acids. This CDR3 reads CASSIVSLYSGSGTGELFF. In DNA, the CDR3 is TGTGCCAGTAGTATCGTGTCCTTATATAGCGGGAGTGGCACCGGGGAGCTGTTTTTT.

This clone was recorded only once. The V and J genes are TRBV29-1 and TRBJ2-5, with 8 bases lining up with TRBD1. Trimming at V came to 2 bases and at J to 6 bases, leaving 5 bases not matched to a gene. This CDR3 is built from 13 residues. Germline CDR1 is SQVTM and CDR2 is ANQGSEA. CDR3 amino acids: CSVEYGQGQTQYF. CDR3 DNA sequence: TGCAGCGTTGAATATGGACAGGGTCAGACCCAGTACTTC.

The sample holds one count of this clone. The rearrangement uses TRBV13 and TRBJ2-7, with 12 bases aligning to TRBD2. The CDR3 spans 16 residues. Trimming removed 5 bases from V and 1 base from J; junction bases left unmatched: 6. Germline V CDR1 and CDR2: PRHDT, FYEKMQ (reference sequence). This chain's CDR3 is CASSTWTSGASYEQYF. CDR3 in DNA: TGTGCCAGCAGCACGTGGACTAGCGGGGCGTCCTACGAGCAGTACTTC.

The gene calls are TRBV5-1 and TRBJ2-2, with TRBD2 matching 15 bases. This CDR3 has 20 residues. The germline CDR1 and CDR2 sequences are SGHRS and YFSETQ. V was clipped by 7 bases and J by 6 bases; unmatched bases: 19. CDR3 region: CASAQGLAGGGPLRAGELFF. DNA of the CDR3: TGCGCCAGCGCCCAGGGACTAGCGGGAGGTGGTCCCCTGAGGGCCGGGGAGCTGTTTTTT.

The rearrangement joins TRBV28 to TRBJ1-1; maybe TRBD1 (5 bases). Germline CDR1 and CDR2: MDHEN and SYDVKM. Trimming took off 3 bases at V and 7 bases at J, with 15 bases between the two ends. CDR3 length equals 14 residues. The DNA for the CDR3 is TGTGCCAGCAGTTTGAACCCACGGGGGGATGAAGCTTTCTTT. Its translation is CASSLNPRGDEAFF.

This clone was seen just once. The chain has TRBV7-9 and TRBJ2-2; D gene uncertain. From germline, CDR1 is SEHNR and CDR2 FQNEAQ (reference sequence). V was pared by 1 base and J by 8 bases, with 5 bases between. This CDR3 is 12 amino acids long. The CDR3 loop reads CASSLVEGELFF. CDR3 DNA sequence: TGTGCCAGCAGCTTAGTCGAGGGGGAGCTGTTTTTT.

For this clone: The junction departs from germline at one end; a sequencing error may be responsible. The genes are TRBV7-7 and TRBJ2-2; maybe TRBD1 (6 bases). Germline CDR1 SSHAT, CDR2 FNYEAQ (reference sequence). CDR3 size: 16 residues. CDR3 nucleotides: TGTGCTAGCAGCTTAGGGACCGACCCAGGGGCCGGGGAGCTGTTTTTT. This codes for CASSLGTDPGAGELFF.

Here the CDR3 DNA reads TGTGCCAGCTCCGTACCAGGGACGGGGTTGGAGACCCAGTACTTC. It translates to CASSVPGTGLETQYF. V gene TRBV18 combines with J gene TRBJ2-5; D may match TRBD1 or TRBD2 (5 bases each). This CDR3 spans 15 amino acids. Germline V gene lookup returns CDR1 KGHSH and CDR2 LQKENI. The V and J ends lost 6 bases and 5 bases respectively, with 19 bases between them. The entire variable domain, with the rest obtained from reference TRBV18 and TRBJ2-5, is as follows: NAGVMQNPRHLVRRRGQEARLRCSPMKGHSHVYWYRQLPEEGLKFMVYLQKENIIDESGMPKERFSAEFPKEGPSILRIQQVVRGDSAAYFCASSVPGTGLETQYFGPGTRLLVL.

V is TRBV5-6 and J is TRBJ1-2; 8 bases are shared with TRBD1. CDR1 is SGHDT, CDR2 YYEEEE, per germline. Unmatched junction bases numbered 14, after V lost 4 bases and J lost 6 bases. This CDR3 has 16 residues. This CDR3 is CASSPRDRPLGDGYTF. DNA of the CDR3: TGTGCCAGCAGCCCCCGGGACAGGCCCCTGGGGGATGGCTACACCTTC.

As concerns this clone: Different DNA sequences within this sample yield the same CDR3. The chain recombines TRBV11-3 with TRBJ2-1, with D uncertain. The ends were cut back, 1 base at V and 7 bases at J, with 8 bases in the middle. CDR3 length: 13 amino acids. Germline V CDR1 and CDR2: SGHNT, YENEEA. This CDR3 reads CASSLGSPNEQFF. DNA of the CDR3: TGTGCCAGCAGCTTAGGTTCGCCTAATGAGCAGTTCTTC.

The rearrangement links TRBV28 to TRBJ1-2; a possible D gene is TRBD1 (6 bases). Trimming pared 10 bases from V and 6 bases from J, leaving 21 bases between. The CDR3 has 14 residues. Per the germline V gene, CDR1 is MDHEN and CDR2 is SYDVKM. The CDR3 is CATTLPEGGDGYTF. The CDR3 DNA follows: TGTGCCACGACGCTTCCCGAGGGGGGTGATGGCTACACCTTC.